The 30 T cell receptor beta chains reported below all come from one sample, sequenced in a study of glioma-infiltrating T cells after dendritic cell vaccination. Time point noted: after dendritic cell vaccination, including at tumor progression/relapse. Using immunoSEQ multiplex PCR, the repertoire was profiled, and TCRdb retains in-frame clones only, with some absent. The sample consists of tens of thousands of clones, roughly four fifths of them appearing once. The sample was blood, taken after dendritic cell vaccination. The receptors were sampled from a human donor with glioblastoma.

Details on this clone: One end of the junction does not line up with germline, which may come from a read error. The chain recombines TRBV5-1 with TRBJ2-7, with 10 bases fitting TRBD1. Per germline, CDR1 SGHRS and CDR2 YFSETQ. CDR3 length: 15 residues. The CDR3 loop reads CASTLTPGQGLEQYF. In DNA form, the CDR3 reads TGCGCCAGCACCTTGACTCCGGGACAGGGGCTCGAGCAGTACTTC.

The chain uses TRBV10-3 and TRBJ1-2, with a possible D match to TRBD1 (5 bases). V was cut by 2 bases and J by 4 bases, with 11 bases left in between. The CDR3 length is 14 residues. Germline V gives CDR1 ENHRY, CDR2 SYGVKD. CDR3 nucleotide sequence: TGTGCCATCAGTGAGGATCAGGGCCCCTATGGCTACACCTTC. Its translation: CAISEDQGPYGYTF.

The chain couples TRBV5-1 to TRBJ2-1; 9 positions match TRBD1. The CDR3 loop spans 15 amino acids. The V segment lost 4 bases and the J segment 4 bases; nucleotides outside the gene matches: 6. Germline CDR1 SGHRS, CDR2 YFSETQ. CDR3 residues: CASSLGTGTYNEQFF. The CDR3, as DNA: TGCGCCAGCAGCCTAGGGACAGGGACTTACAATGAGCAGTTCTTC.

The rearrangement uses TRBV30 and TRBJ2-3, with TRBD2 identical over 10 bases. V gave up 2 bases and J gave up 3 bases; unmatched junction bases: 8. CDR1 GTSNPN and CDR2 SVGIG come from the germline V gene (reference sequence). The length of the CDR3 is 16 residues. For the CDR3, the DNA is TGTGCCTGGAGTACGAATAGCGGGGGGTATACAGATACGCAGTATTTT. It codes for CAWSTNSGGYTDTQYF. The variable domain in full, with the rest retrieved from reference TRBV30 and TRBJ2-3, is SQTIHQWPATLVQPVGSPLSLECTVEGTSNPNLYWYRQAAGRGLQLLFYSVGIGQISSEVPQNLSASRPQDRQFILSSKKLLLSDSGFYLCAWSTNSGGYTDTQYFGPGTRLTVL.

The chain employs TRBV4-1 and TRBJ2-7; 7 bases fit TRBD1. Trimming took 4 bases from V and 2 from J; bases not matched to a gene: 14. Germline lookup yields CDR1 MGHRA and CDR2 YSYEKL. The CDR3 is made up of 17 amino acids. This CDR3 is CASSPTFRDRKPYEQYF. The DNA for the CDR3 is TGCGCCAGCAGCCCCACCTTCCGGGACAGAAAACCCTACGAGCAGTACTTC.

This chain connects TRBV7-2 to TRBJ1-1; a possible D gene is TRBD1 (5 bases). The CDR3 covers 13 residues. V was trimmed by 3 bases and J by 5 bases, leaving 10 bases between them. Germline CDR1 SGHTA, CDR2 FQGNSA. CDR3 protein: CASSFQGSTEAFF. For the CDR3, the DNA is TGTGCCAGCAGCTTTCAGGGCTCAACTGAAGCTTTCTTT.

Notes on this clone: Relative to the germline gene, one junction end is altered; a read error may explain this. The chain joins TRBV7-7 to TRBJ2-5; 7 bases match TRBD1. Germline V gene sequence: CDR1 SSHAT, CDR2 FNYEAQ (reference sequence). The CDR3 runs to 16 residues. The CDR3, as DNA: TGTGCTAGCAGCTCGGTCAAACAGGGGCCTGCAGAGACCCAGTACTTC. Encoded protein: CASSSVKQGPAETQYF.

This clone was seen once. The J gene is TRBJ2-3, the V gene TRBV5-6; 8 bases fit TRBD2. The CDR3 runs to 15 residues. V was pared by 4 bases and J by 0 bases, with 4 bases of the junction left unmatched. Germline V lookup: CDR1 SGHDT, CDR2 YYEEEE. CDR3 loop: CASSGSGSSTDTQYF. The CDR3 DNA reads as TGTGCCAGCAGCGGAAGCGGGAGTAGCACAGATACGCAGTATTTT.

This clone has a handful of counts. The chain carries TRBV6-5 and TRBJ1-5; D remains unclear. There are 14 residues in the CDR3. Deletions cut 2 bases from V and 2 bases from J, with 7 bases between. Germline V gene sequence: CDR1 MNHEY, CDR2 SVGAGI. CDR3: CASSYTEGNQPQHF. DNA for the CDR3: TGTGCCAGCAGTTACACTGAGGGCAATCAGCCCCAGCATTTT.

This CDR3 reads CASTQGVSTEAFF. The DNA for the CDR3 is TGTGCCAGCACCCAAGGGGTGAGCACTGAAGCTTTCTTT. This chain connects TRBV6-1 to TRBJ1-1; D might be TRBD1 (5 bases). This CDR3 is built from 13 residues. Deletions cut 7 bases from V and 4 bases from J, with 13 bases between. Germline CDR1 reads MNHNS; CDR2 reads SASEGT.

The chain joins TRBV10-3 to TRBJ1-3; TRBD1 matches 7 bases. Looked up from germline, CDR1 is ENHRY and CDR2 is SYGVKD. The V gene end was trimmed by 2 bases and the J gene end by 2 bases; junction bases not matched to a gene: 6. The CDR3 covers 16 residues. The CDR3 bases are TGTGCCATCAGTGAGGATCAGGGGGATACTGGAAACACCATATATTTT. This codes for CAISEDQGDTGNTIYF.

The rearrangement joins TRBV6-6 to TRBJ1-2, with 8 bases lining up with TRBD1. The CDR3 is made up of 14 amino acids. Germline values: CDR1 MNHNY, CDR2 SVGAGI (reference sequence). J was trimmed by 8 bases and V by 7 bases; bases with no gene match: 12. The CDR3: CASIQTGTGEGYTF. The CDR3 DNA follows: TGTGCCAGCATTCAAACCGGGACAGGTGAAGGCTACACCTTC.

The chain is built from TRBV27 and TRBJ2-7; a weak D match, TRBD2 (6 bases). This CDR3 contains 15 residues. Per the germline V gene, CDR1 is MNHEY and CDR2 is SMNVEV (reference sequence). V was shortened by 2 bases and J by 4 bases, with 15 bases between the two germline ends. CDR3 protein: CASSLAGPGGYEQYF. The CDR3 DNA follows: TGTGCCAGCAGTTTAGCAGGACCCGGGGGATACGAGCAGTACTTC.

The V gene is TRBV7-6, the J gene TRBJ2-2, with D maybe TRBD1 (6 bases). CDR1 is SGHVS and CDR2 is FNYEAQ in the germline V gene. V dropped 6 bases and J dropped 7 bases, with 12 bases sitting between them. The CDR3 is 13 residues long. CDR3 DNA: TGTGCCAGCAGACCCCAGGGGTTCGGGGAGCTGTTTTTT. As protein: CASRPQGFGELFF.

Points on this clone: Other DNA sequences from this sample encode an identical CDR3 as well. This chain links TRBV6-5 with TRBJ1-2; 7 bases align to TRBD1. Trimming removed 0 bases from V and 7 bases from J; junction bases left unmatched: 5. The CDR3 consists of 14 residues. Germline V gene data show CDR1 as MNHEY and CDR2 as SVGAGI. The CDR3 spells CASSYSTGRSGYTF. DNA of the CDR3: TGTGCCAGCAGTTACTCGACAGGGAGGAGTGGCTACACCTTC.

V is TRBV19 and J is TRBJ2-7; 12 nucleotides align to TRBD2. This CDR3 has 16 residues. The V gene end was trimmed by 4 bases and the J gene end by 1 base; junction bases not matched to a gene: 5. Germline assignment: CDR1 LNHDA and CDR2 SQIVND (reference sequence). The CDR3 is CASSKTSGGPSYEQYF. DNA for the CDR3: TGTGCCAGTAGTAAAACTAGCGGGGGGCCATCCTACGAGCAGTACTTC.

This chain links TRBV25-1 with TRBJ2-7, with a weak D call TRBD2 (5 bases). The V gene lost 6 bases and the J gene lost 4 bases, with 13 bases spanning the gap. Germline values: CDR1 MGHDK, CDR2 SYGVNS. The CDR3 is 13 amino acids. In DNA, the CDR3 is TGTGCCAGCAGGGGTGGCTCGGGGTACGAGCAGTACTTC. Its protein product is CASRGGSGYEQYF.

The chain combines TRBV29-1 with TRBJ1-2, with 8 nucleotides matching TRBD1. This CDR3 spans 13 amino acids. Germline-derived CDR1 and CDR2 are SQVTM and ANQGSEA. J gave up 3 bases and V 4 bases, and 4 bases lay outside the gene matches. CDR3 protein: CSVGTGGYYGYTF. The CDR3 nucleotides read TGCAGCGTTGGTACAGGGGGTTACTATGGCTACACCTTC. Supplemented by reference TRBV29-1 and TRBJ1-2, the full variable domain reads SAVISQKPSRDICQRGTSLTIQCQVDSQVTMMFWYRQQPGQSLTLIATANQGSEATYESGFVIDKFPISRPNLTFSTLTVSNMSPEDSSIYLCSVGTGGYYGYTFGSGTRLTVV.

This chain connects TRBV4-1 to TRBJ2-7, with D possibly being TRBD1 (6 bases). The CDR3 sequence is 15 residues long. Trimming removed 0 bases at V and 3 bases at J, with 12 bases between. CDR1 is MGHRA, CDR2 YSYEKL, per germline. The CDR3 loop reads CASSQETDRSYEQYF. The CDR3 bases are TGCGCCAGCAGCCAAGAAACGGACAGAAGCTACGAGCAGTACTTC.

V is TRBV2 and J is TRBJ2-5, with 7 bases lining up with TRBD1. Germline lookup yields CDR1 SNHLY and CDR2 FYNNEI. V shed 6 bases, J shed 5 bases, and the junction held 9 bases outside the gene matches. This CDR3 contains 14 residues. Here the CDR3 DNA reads TGTGCCAGCAGGCTTGAGGGGGCTCGGGAGACCCAGTACTTC. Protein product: CASRLEGARETQYF.

CDR3 nucleotides: TGTGCCAGCAGCCTACCCAGCGGGGGGTTACGCATGAACACTGAAGCTTTCTTT. This encodes CASSLPSGGLRMNTEAFF. The V call is TRBV14, the J call TRBJ1-1; maybe TRBD1 (5 bases). In germline, CDR1 is SGHDN, CDR2 FVKESK. V gave up 4 bases and J gave up 0 bases, with 21 bases separating them. The CDR3 length is 18 residues.

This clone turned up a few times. The CDR3 protein is CASSQDRRDRSMNTEAFF. As DNA, the CDR3 is TGCGCCAGCAGCCAAGATAGGCGGGACAGAAGCATGAACACTGAAGCTTTCTTT. The V call is TRBV4-1, the J call TRBJ1-1, with 7 bases lining up with TRBD1. J was trimmed by 0 bases and V by 0 bases; bases with no gene match: 10. Germline V lookup: CDR1 MGHRA, CDR2 YSYEKL. This CDR3 has 18 amino acids.

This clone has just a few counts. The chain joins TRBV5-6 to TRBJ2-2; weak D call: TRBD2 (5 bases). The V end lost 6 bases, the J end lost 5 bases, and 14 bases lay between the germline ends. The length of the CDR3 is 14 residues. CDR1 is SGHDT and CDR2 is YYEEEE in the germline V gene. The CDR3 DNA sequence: TGTGCCAGCATTGAACAATCGGGGACCGGGGAGCTGTTTTTT. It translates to CASIEQSGTGELFF.

CDR3 in amino acids: CASGSNRHSPLHF. CDR3 bases: TGTGCTAGTGGTTCTAACAGGCATTCACCCCTCCACTTT. The genes are TRBV12-5 and TRBJ1-6, with TRBD1 as a possible D gene (5 bases). Germline CDR1 and CDR2: LGHNT and FRNRAP. V was cut by 4 bases and J by 8 bases, with 9 bases left in between. This CDR3 is 13 amino acids long. Full variable domain (remainder filled in from reference TRBV12-5 and TRBJ1-6): DARVTQTPRHKVTEMGQEVTMRCQPILGHNTVFWYRQTMMQGLELLAYFRNRAPLDDSGMPKDRFSAEMPDATLATLKIQPSEPRDSAVYFCASGSNRHSPLHFGNGTRLTVT.

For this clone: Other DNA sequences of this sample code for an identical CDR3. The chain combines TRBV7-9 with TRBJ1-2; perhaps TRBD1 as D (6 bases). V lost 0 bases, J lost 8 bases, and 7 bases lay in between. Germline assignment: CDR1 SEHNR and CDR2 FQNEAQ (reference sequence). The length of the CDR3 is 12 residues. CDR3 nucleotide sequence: TGTGCCAGCAGCTTAGCAGGGGGAGGCTACACCTTC. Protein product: CASSLAGGGYTF.

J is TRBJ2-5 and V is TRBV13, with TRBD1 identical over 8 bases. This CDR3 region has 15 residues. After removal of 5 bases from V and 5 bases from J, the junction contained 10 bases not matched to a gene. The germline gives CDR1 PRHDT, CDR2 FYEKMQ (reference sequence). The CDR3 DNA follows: TGTGCCAGCAGCAAAGGGACAGGAGGGGGGGAGACCCAGTACTTC. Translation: CASSKGTGGGETQYF.

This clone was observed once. CDR3 bases: TGTGCCGGACCGGGGAAGAGGAACACTGAAGCTTTCTTT. It translates to CAGPGKRNTEAFF. The gene calls are TRBV30 and TRBJ1-1, with D hard to call. CDR3 length equals 13 residues. V was shortened by 8 bases and J by 1 base, with 14 bases between the two germline ends. Germline loops: CDR1 GTSNPN, CDR2 SVGIG (reference sequence).

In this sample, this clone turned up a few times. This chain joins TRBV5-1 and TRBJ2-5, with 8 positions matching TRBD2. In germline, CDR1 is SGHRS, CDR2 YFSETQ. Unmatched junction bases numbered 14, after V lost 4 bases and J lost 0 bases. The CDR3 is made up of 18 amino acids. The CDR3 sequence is CASSPPGGQRGYQETQYF. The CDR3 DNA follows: TGCGCCAGCAGCCCCCCGGGTGGACAGCGGGGGTACCAAGAGACCCAGTACTTC.

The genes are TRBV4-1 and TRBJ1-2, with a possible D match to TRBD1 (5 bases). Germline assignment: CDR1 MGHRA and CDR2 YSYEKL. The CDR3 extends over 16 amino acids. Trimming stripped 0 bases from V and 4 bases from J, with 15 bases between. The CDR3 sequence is CASSQERQGAIYGYTF. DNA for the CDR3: TGCGCCAGCAGCCAAGAGCGCCAGGGTGCTATCTATGGCTACACCTTC.

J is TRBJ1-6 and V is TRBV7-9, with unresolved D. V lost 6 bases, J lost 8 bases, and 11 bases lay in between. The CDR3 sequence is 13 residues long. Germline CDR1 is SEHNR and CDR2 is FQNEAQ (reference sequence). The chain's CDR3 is CASRGEGDSPLHF. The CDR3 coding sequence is TGTGCCAGCAGGGGCGAAGGTGATTCACCCCTCCACTTT.